This note documents a single TCR beta chain sequence. This CDR3 has 15 residues. V shed 7 bases and J shed 6 bases, with 18 bases lying between them. Germline V gene lookup returns CDR1 MNHEY and CDR2 SMNVEV (reference sequence). This entry comes from a study of cytomegalovirus exposure and HLA in healthy donors. Clones were read by immunoSEQ multiplex PCR, and TCRdb kept only the in-frame ones, dropping some. Altogether about 130,000 clones are present, 89% being singletons, with the ten largest covering around 1.2%. Sample: PBMCs. The chain carries TRBV27 and TRBJ1-4; D is possibly TRBD1 (6 bases). This TCR was recovered from a woman aged 18-29 years in good health and CMV-seronegative. This chain's CDR3 is CASTNLGGLDEKLFF. The CDR3 bases are TGTGCCAGCACTAACTTAGGGGGTCTAGATGAAAAACTGTTTTTT. Full variable domain (remainder filled in from reference TRBV27 and TRBJ1-4): EAQVTQNPRYLITVTGKKLTVTCSQNMNHEYMSWYRQDPGLGLRQIYYSMNVEVTDKGDVPEGYKVSRKEKRNFPLILESPSPNQTSLYFCASTNLGGLDEKLFFGSGTQLSVL.